This T cell receptor (beta chain) was sequenced for a study of blood T cells in healthy people across ages. As for the study in general: Through template switching, about one barcoded beta molecule was captured per two T cells, as measured in model experiments.

With regard to this clonotype: What it binds is not known.

General observations from the study: For the donors, CMV status was unknown and possibly confounded expanded clonotype changes.

Donor samples were obtained from healthy Caucasian individuals from Russia, aged about 6 to 95. CDR1 and CDR2 from the germline V gene are SGHTA and FQGNSA. This CDR3 spans 18 amino acids. Primers used in a second PCR of roughly 6 to 11 cycles were a sample-barcoded 5' primer and a J-beta primer mix. Every sample gave at least 2.5 million paired-end reads containing CDR3. Via MiXCR, TCRdb re-called the 5' RACE reads, giving one row per CDR3 protein. This sample has 700,000 to 900,000 distinct CDR3 sequences, with approximately 53% found just once. The sequencing input was blood. This TCR was sampled from a man aged 80 or over in good health. V usage is TRBV7-2 and J usage is TRBJ2-1; 8 nucleotides agree with TRBD1. TRBJ2-7 matches the DNA end more closely, so the J call is doubtful. The CDR3 DNA reads TGTGCCAGCAGCATTAGACTGGCACAGGGGGGATCCTACAATGAGCAGTACTTC. It encodes CASSIRLAQGGSYNEQYF.